The present T cell receptor (beta chain) was sequenced within a study of neurological immune-mediated disorders. MiXCR, run by TCRdb on the 5' RACE reads, gives a single entry per CDR3 protein. The sample lists approximately 48,000 distinct CDR3 sequences, approximately 10% occurring once. The unsorted libraries were produced from 2 million PBMCs held at -80 C. This clonotype was observed many times. Its target is unknown. The V end was cut by 1 base, the J end by 5 bases, with 5 bases between. Germline V CDR1 and CDR2: DFQATT, SNEGSKA (reference sequence). The CDR3 has 11 amino acids. Whole-study results and caveats: TCR-beta repertoires seemed private in all groups, with no expanded CDR3 amino acid sequences shared.

The TCR comes from a man between 65 and 85 years old with HTLV-1-associated myelopathy (HAM/TSP). Source material: PBMCs. The chain carries TRBV20-1 and TRBJ2-5, with no clear D. The chain's CDR3 is CSARGMETQYF. CDR3 in DNA: TGCAGTGCTAGAGGGATGGAGACCCAGTACTTC.